Following are 26 T cell receptor beta chains from one sample sequenced in a study of T cells in Graves' hyperthyroidism and ophthalmopathy. RNA transcripts yielded amplified TCR beta CDR3 regions. The primer set for the first-round RT-PCR of the TCR CDR3 was HTBI. One entry per CDR3 protein, called by TCRdb with MiXCR from the multiplex PCR reads. Among over 650,000 distinct CDR3 sequences listed, about a sixth were seen once. The specimen sequenced was blood. Receptors were obtained from a man younger than 35 with Graves' hyperthyroidism.

This clonotype was detected a few times. The rearrangement uses TRBV7-6 and TRBJ2-2, with 7 bases identical to TRBD2. This CDR3 contains 17 residues. The germline V gene encodes CDR1 SGHVS and CDR2 FNYEAQ. V lost 5 bases, J lost 3 bases, and 12 bases stayed unmatched. CDR3 residues: CASSPTSWGDYTGELFF. CDR3 nucleotides: TGTGCCAGCAGCCCGACTAGCTGGGGGGATTACACCGGGGAGCTGTTTTTT.

In this sample, this clonotype turned up many times. V and J are TRBV20-1 and TRBJ2-7, with D possibly TRBD2 on 7 matching bases. V was pared by 3 bases and J by 2 bases, with 14 bases between. CDR1 is DFQATT and CDR2 is SNEGSKA in the germline V gene (reference sequence). The CDR3 has 14 residues. The CDR3 loop is CSARGGGAPYEQYF. CDR3 in DNA: TGCAGTGCTAGGGGAGGGGGGGCTCCCTACGAGCAGTACTTC.

This clonotype showed up just a few times. The CDR3 loop is CSARDWGGYEQYF. Written as DNA, the CDR3 is TGCAGTGCCCGGGACTGGGGCGGGTACGAGCAGTACTTC. The chain joins TRBV20-1 to TRBJ2-7; TRBD2 is a possible D gene (6 bases). The CDR3 is 13 residues long. Germline values: CDR1 DFQATT, CDR2 SNEGSKA (reference sequence). V was shortened by 6 bases and J by 4 bases, with 16 bases between the two germline ends.

This clonotype turned up a few times. The genes are TRBV15 and TRBJ2-1; 12 bases map to TRBD2. The V gene's germline CDR1 is LNHNV and CDR2 YYDKDF (reference sequence). The CDR3 is 16 residues long. After removal of 3 bases from V and 5 bases from J, the junction contained 5 bases not matched to a gene. The CDR3 coding sequence is TGTGCCACCAGCAGCCTACTAGCGGGGGGACACAATGAGCAGTTCTTC. Translating gives CATSSLLAGGHNEQFF.

This chain uses TRBV12-3 or TRBV12-4 with TRBJ1-2; D uncertain. V was cut by 3 bases and J by 0 bases, with 8 bases left in between. There are 14 residues in the CDR3. The CDR3 nucleotides are TGTGCCAGCAGTTTCGGGCCGCCTAACTATGGCTACACCTTC. Encoded protein: CASSFGPPNYGYTF.

The chain joins TRBV7-9 to TRBJ2-1; 9 bases align to TRBD2. Losses at the gene ends were 0 bases for V and 2 bases for J; bases not matched to a gene: 17. The germline V gene encodes CDR1 SEHNR and CDR2 FQNEAQ (reference sequence). The CDR3 runs 21 residues. The CDR3 here is CASSLASPLAGRPLPYNEQFF. The CDR3 nucleotides are TGTGCCAGCAGCTTAGCTTCCCCACTAGCGGGCCGCCCCTTACCCTACAATGAGCAGTTCTTC.

This clonotype was detected many times. The chain joins TRBV11-2 to TRBJ2-1; no reliable D call. The germline CDR1 and CDR2 sequences are SGHAT and FQNNGV. This CDR3 is 14 amino acids long. Trimming pared 3 bases from V and 3 bases from J, leaving 9 bases between. In DNA form, the CDR3 reads TGTGCCAGCAGCTTGGGCAGGAGCTACAATGAGCAGTTCTTC. Translating it yields CASSLGRSYNEQFF.

In its sample, this clonotype was seen a few times. V usage is TRBV11-3 and J usage is TRBJ2-1; a possible D gene is TRBD2 (6 bases). V was cut by 1 base and J by 8 bases, with 15 bases left in between. The germline V gene encodes CDR1 SGHNT and CDR2 YENEEA. CDR3 length: 15 residues. DNA of the CDR3: TGTGCCAGCAGCTTAGTAGCGGCCCTTGGCGATGAGCAGTTCTTC. Its translation is CASSLVAALGDEQFF.

In its sample, this clonotype was seen a few times. The chain uses TRBV4-3 and TRBJ2-3; D remains unclear. V was trimmed by 2 bases and J by 6 bases, leaving 15 bases between them. This CDR3 region has 15 residues. CDR1 and CDR2 from the germline V gene are LGHNA and YSLEER. As DNA, the CDR3 is TGCGCCAGCAGCCAAACTGGGTCAGAGACGGATACGCAGTATTTT. Its protein is CASSQTGSETDTQYF.

This clonotype was picked up a small number of times. The chain joins TRBV7-2 to TRBJ2-5; D is ambiguous. The CDR3 loop spans 15 amino acids. V lost 4 bases and J lost 1, with 13 bases in between. CDR1 SGHTA and CDR2 FQGNSA come from the germline V gene. The CDR3 sequence: CASSSQLRSQETQYF. In DNA, the CDR3 is TGTGCCAGCAGCTCCCAGCTCCGCTCCCAAGAGACCCAGTACTTC.

The J gene is TRBJ1-2, the V gene TRBV4-1; 8 bases agree with TRBD1. The ends lost 6 bases at V and 7 bases at J; junction bases unmatched: 4. The CDR3 has 12 amino acids. Germline V CDR1 and CDR2: MGHRA, YSYEKL. The CDR3 spells CASRGTGSGYTF. Here the CDR3 DNA reads TGCGCCAGCAGGGGGACAGGCTCTGGCTACACCTTC.

This clonotype showed up many times. This sequence joins TRBV2 and TRBJ2-2; TRBD1 is a possible D gene (5 bases). This CDR3 is 13 amino acids long. V was pared by 8 bases and J by 4 bases, with 11 bases between. CDR1 SNHLY and CDR2 FYNNEI come from the germline V gene. CDR3 sequence reads: CASHQGATGELFF. The CDR3 nucleotides are TGTGCCAGCCATCAAGGGGCCACCGGGGAGCTGTTTTTT.

A few counts support this clonotype. CDR3 sequence (DNA): TGTGCCAGCAGCTCAGCTAGCGGGAGGCCCCACAATGAGCAGTTCTTC. Translation: CASSSASGRPHNEQFF. V and J are TRBV7-9 and TRBJ2-1, with 11 bases that match TRBD2. Trimming removed 4 bases from V and 5 bases from J; junction bases left unmatched: 7. The V gene's germline CDR1 is SEHNR and CDR2 FQNEAQ (reference sequence). The length of the CDR3 is 16 residues.

This clonotype has only a few counts. The chain links TRBV2 to TRBJ1-3, with unresolved D. V gave up 5 bases and J gave up 4 bases, with 9 bases separating them. This CDR3 comprises 13 residues. Germline loops: CDR1 SNHLY, CDR2 FYNNEI. CDR3 DNA: TGTGCCAGCAGTCCTAATAGGGGAAACACCATATATTTT. This codes for CASSPNRGNTIYF. The full variable domain, rest sourced from reference TRBV2 and TRBJ1-3, is EPEVTQTPSHQVTQMGQEVILRCVPISNHLYFYWYRQILGQKVEFLVSFYNNEISEKSEIFDDQFSVERPDGSNFTLKIRSTKLEDSAMYFCASSPNRGNTIYFGEGSWLTVV.

The chain joins TRBV2 to TRBJ2-7; 8 nucleotides line up with TRBD1. CDR1 is SNHLY, CDR2 FYNNEI, per germline. The CDR3 runs to 15 residues. The V segment lost 3 bases and the J segment 5 bases; nucleotides outside the gene matches: 9. The CDR3 coding sequence is TGTGCCAGCAGTGACAGGACAGGGATAATCAACGAGCAGTACTTC. This sequence encodes CASSDRTGIINEQYF.

Turning to this clonotype: This may be a read error, as it is one base from a much larger clone. The rearrangement uses TRBV27 and TRBJ2-2; 11 bases line up with TRBD2. Germline CDR1 and CDR2: MNHEY and SMNVEV (reference sequence). With 8 bases clipped from V and 1 base from J, the junction kept 0 bases outside the gene matches. CDR3 length: 14 residues. CDR3 DNA sequence: TGTGCCAGCGGGACTAGCGGGAACACCGGGGAGCTGTTTTTT. Translated: CASGTSGNTGELFF.

In regard to this clonotype: A much larger clone differs by one base, so this may be a read error. The chain employs TRBV28 and TRBJ2-1, with TRBD1 as a possible D gene (5 bases). Germline CDR1 MDHEN, CDR2 SYDVKM. The CDR3 contains 16 residues. The CDR3 DNA is TGTGCCAGCAGTTTATTAGACAGTTCGACCCGGAATGAGCGGTTCTTC. Amino acids: CASSLLDSSTRNERFF.

This clonotype was observed a handful of times. V gene TRBV6-2 or TRBV6-3 combines with J gene TRBJ1-1; D remains unclear. The germline V gene has CDR1 MNHEY and CDR2 SVGEGT. V lost 6 bases to trimming and J lost 4 bases, with 12 bases between them. This CDR3 is 13 amino acids long. CDR3: CASRMLGGTEAFF. CDR3 in DNA: TGTGCCAGCAGAATGCTGGGAGGCACTGAAGCTTTCTTT.

This clonotype was detected once. V gene TRBV9 combines with J gene TRBJ2-3; D possibly corresponds to TRBD2 (5 bases). This CDR3 spans 15 amino acids. CDR1 is SGDLS, CDR2 YYNGEE, per germline. The ends were cut back, 2 bases at V and 0 bases at J, with 10 bases in the middle. CDR3 region: CASSVRGGSTDTQYF. In DNA form, the CDR3 reads TGTGCCAGCAGCGTGCGTGGCGGGAGCACAGATACGCAGTATTTT.

This clonotype was picked up many times. This sequence joins TRBV19 and TRBJ1-1; D is unresolved. There are 13 residues in the CDR3. The V end lost 1 base, the J end lost 3 bases, and 6 bases lay between the germline ends. The germline V gene encodes CDR1 LNHDA and CDR2 SQIVND (reference sequence). CDR3 residues: CASSIAGDTEAFF. As DNA, the CDR3 is TGTGCCAGTAGTATAGCTGGGGACACTGAAGCTTTCTTT.

The rearrangement joins TRBV6-1 to TRBJ2-7; no clear D. This CDR3 region has 12 residues. Trimming stripped 7 bases from V and 5 bases from J, with 12 bases between. Germline V gene data show CDR1 as MNHNS and CDR2 as SASEGT. This chain's CDR3 is CASKAGYDEQYF. In DNA form, the CDR3 reads TGTGCCAGCAAGGCAGGATACGACGAGCAGTACTTC.

This clonotype has a handful of counts. V usage is TRBV4-1 and J usage is TRBJ2-7, with TRBD1 identical over 8 bases. The trim removed 5 bases at V and 4 bases at J, leaving 10 bases unmatched. From germline, CDR1 is MGHRA and CDR2 YSYEKL. The CDR3 extends over 15 amino acids. The CDR3 here is CASSVVAGGLYEQYF. CDR3 DNA sequence: TGCGCCAGCAGCGTGGTTGCAGGGGGCCTTTACGAGCAGTACTTC.

This clonotype was observed at least ten times. The chain joins TRBV12-3 or TRBV12-4 to TRBJ2-1; 12 bases fit TRBD1. V lost 5 bases and J lost 5; bases outside the gene matches: 7. The CDR3 length is 16 residues. The CDR3 nucleotides read TGTGCCAGCAGTCCGAGGGGACAGGGGGCGGACAATGAGCAGTTCTTC. Residues: CASSPRGQGADNEQFF.

There are many counts of this clonotype. The chain joins TRBV19 to TRBJ1-5; 9 bases map to TRBD1. CDR3 size: 15 residues. V was pared by 6 bases and J by 2 bases, with 5 bases of the junction left unmatched. Germline CDR1 is LNHDA and CDR2 is SQIVND (reference sequence). CDR3 protein: CASSFGTGRNQPQHF. The CDR3 DNA is TGTGCCAGTAGCTTCGGGACAGGGCGCAATCAGCCCCAGCATTTT.

This clonotype has at least ten counts. J is TRBJ2-1 and V is TRBV15; TRBD2 might be the D (6 bases). Looked up from germline, CDR1 is LNHNV and CDR2 is YYDKDF (reference sequence). The CDR3 has 15 amino acids. The V end lost 1 base, the J end lost 3 bases, and 10 bases lay between the germline ends. CDR3 DNA sequence: TGTGCCACCAGCAGAGGGGAGGTTGTCTACAATGAGCAGTTCTTC. Translating it yields CATSRGEVVYNEQFF.

At least ten counts were recorded for this clonotype. The rearrangement joins TRBV2 to TRBJ2-7; 11 nucleotides line up with TRBD2. CDR1 is SNHLY, CDR2 FYNNEI, per germline. The CDR3 is 15 amino acids. V was clipped by 6 bases and J by 1 base; unmatched bases: 5. The CDR3 loop reads CASSTSGSSSYEQYF. The CDR3 nucleotides read TGTGCCAGCAGCACTAGCGGGAGTAGTTCCTACGAGCAGTACTTC.